The sample holds one count of the clone carrying this T cell receptor (beta chain). The antigen is unknown. Profiling relied on immunoSEQ multiplex PCR, and the TCRdb table lists in-frame clones only, not all of them. The data show around 1.4 million clones, with roughly 98.5% seen just once and around 0.38% held by the top ten. This sample is part of a study of shared clonotypes between healthy human individuals. On the study more broadly: Researchers assigned three CD4 naive, three CD4 memory, two CD8 naive and one CD8 memory plate to each donor. The study's findings and limits: In general, naive subsets displayed greater estimated richness than memory subsets did. With a handful of donors compared, about 5.2% of naive CD4 clonotypes were shared.

The sequence derives from a man between 25 and 39 years old in good health. The sample taken for sequencing was naive CD4+ T cells sorted from blood. Regarding subset: CD45RA+ positively selected.

The CDR3 DNA reads TGTGCCAGTAGTATCCCCGACAGGGGGCAACGGGGCTATGGCTACACCTTC. Its protein is CASSIPDRGQRGYGYTF. The chain employs TRBV19 and TRBJ1-2; 10 bases agree with TRBD1. The ends lost 3 bases at V and 4 bases at J; junction bases unmatched: 11. CDR3 size: 17 residues. Germline CDR1 is LNHDA and CDR2 is SQIVND (reference sequence). Variable domain in full (rest from reference TRBV19 and TRBJ1-2): DGGITQSPKYLFRKEGQNVTLSCEQNLNHDAMYWYRQDPGQGLRLIYYSQIVNDFQKGDIAEGYSVSREKKESFPLTVTSAQKNPTAFYLCASSIPDRGQRGYGYTFGSGTRLTVV.